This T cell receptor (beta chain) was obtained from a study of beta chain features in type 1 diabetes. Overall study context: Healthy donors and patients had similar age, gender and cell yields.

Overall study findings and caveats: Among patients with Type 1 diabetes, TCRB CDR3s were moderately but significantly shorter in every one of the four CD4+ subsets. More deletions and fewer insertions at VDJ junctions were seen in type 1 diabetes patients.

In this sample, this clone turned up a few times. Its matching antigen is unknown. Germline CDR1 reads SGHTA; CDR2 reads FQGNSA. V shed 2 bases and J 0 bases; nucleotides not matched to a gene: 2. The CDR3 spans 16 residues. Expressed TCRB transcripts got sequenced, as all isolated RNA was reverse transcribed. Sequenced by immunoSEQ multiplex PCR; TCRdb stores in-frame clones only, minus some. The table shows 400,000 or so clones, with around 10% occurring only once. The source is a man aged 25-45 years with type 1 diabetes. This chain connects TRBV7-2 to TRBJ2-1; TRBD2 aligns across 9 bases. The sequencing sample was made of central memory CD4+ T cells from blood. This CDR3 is CASSLLAGSSYNEQFF. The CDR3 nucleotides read TGTGCCAGCAGCTTACTAGCGGGGAGCTCCTACAATGAGCAGTTCTTC.